The sequence of this TCR beta chain was determined in a study of cytomegalovirus exposure and HLA in healthy donors. Concerning this clone: Its target is not known.

The CDR3 is made up of 11 amino acids. Per the germline V gene, CDR1 is GTSNPN and CDR2 is SVGIG (reference sequence). Trimming removed 0 bases from V and 6 bases from J, with 2 bases in between. Primers: 60 Vbeta forward and 13 Jbeta reverse. The table came from immunoSEQ multiplex PCR; TCRdb's copy has only in-frame clones and leaves some out. The table has about 140,000 clones, 70% to 85% seen once. Study findings and constraints: Productive rates of about 87% or about 30% were seen for most TCR beta V segments in an earlier analysis. Upon later analysis, HLA-associated TCR beta chains proved more clonally expanded than other, equally common chains. There were some V segments, including TRBV6-2 and TRBV6-3, excluded as indistinguishable. One cluster of highly shared sequence variants probably arose as a sequencing artifact.

This clonotype was obtained from a woman in her sixties or seventies in good health and CMV-seropositive. The chain joins TRBV30 to TRBJ2-2, with D unresolved. The sequenced sample consisted of PBMCs. The CDR3: CAWSVAGELFF. As DNA, the CDR3 is TGTGCCTGGAGTGTCGCCGGGGAGCTGTTTTTT.